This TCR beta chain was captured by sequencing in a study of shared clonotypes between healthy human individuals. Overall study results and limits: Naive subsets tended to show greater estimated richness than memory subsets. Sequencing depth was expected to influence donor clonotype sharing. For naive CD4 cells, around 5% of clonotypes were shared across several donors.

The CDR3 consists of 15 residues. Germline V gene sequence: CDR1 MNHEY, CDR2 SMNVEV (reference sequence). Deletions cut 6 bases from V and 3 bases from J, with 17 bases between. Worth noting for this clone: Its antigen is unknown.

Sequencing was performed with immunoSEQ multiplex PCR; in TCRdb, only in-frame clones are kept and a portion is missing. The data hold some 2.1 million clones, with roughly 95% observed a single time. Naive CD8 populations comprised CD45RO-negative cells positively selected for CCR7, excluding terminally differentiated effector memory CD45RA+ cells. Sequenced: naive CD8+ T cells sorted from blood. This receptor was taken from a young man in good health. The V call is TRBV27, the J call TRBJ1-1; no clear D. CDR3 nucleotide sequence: TGTGCCAGCAGGCCCTTGGCGCCACGGGACACTGAAGCTTTCTTT. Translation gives CASRPLAPRDTEAFF.